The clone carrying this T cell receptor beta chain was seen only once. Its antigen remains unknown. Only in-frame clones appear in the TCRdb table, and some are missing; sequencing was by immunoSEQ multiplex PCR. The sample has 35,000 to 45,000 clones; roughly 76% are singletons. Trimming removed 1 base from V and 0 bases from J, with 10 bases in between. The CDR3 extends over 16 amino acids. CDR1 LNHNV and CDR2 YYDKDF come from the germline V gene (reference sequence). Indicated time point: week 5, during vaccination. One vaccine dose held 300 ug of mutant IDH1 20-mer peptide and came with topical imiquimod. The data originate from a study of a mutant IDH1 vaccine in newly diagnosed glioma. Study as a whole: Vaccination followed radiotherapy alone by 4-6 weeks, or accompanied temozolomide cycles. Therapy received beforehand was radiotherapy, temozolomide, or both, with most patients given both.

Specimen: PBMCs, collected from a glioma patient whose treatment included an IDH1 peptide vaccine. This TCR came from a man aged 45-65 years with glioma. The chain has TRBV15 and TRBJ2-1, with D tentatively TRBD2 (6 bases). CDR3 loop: CATSRVGSSSYNEQFF. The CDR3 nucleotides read TGTGCCACCAGCAGAGTCGGGAGTAGCTCCTACAATGAGCAGTTCTTC.